This T cell receptor beta chain was recorded in a study of blood T cell repertoires in COVID-19 (dated by TCRdb to the early 2020s). With regard to the full study: The collaborator samples originated in the United States, Italy and Spain and spanned the acute and convalescent phases of COVID-19. The repertoires were released in a freely available public database intended as a resource for research on the immune response to SARS-CoV-2. Sample metadata almost always included a de-identified subject ID, COVID-19 status, age in years and sex. The samples were drawn from two sources: the first 160 participants of the ongoing ImmuneRACE study, and 1,000 to 1,500 subjects contributed by 6 global collaborators. The dataset comprised deeply sampled blood TCRbeta repertoires from subjects exposed to, actively infected with, or recovered from COVID-19. Where available, HLA class I and class II types were taken from metadata supplied by the sample provider and were not determined by assay-based typing. The material from the prospective study consisted of cDNA or gDNA derived from T cells, B-cell-depleted T cells, or PBMCs.

Collaborating institutions collected whole blood in K2EDTA tubes following their own protocols. For TCRbeta analysis, collaborators shipped samples as frozen whole blood, isolated PBMCs, or DNA extracted from either of those sample types. On this clone: What antigen it recognizes has not been identified. No quality values exist for individual bases; no much larger clone is one base distant.

TCRbeta CDR3 regions were amplified from genomic DNA using the immunoSEQ Assay, a bias-controlled multiplex PCR. For the original study's pipeline: The number of nucleated cells in each sample was estimated from the amplification of reference gene primers within the assay. To quantify the absolute abundance of each unique TCRbeta CDR3 rearrangement, sequence reads were collapsed and filtered. For each sample, productive Simpson clonality was calculated as the square root of Simpson's diversity index over productive rearrangements. Entries here come from immuneACCESS through TCRdb and include only in-frame sequences with V and J called. Some clones fail to appear in such tables; in the studies checked, an unresolved V gene covers under half of the shortfall, and the cause of the remainder is unknown. The DNA was the basis for D and trimming; V, J and clone size are from that table. A total of some 150,000 clones appear in this sample, roughly four fifths of them only once. The top ten hold 1.6% of the sample.

What the work shows at the level of the full study, not this receptor alone: How much clinical and demographic metadata was included differed by source and by participant, and the metadata was provided uncurated.

The clonotype comes from a human donor in a cohort sampled during active COVID-19. The sample consisted of peripheral blood.

The CDR3 corresponds to CASSVRWGLAGVGTYEQYF. The DNA is as follows: TGTGCCAGCAGTGTAAGGTGGGGGCTAGCGGGAGTAGGGACCTACGAGCAGTACTTC. This receptor chain uses TRBV6-1 and TRBJ2-7; TRBD2 agrees with 10 junctional bases. From the germline V gene, CDR1 is MNHNS and CDR2 is SASEGT. V ends up 4 bases short and J 2 bases short, with an unmatched junction base count of 17. Including the terminal cysteine and phenylalanine, the CDR3 comprises 19 residues. Only CDR3 DNA remains: 57 bases, in frame from the first base.